This T cell receptor (beta chain) was sequenced during a study of regulatory T cells in long-lasting Graves disease. Study background: Antithyroid drugs had been taken by newly diagnosed Graves' patients for under 3 months.

Study-level results: When disease was persistent, TRBV28, TRBJ1-2 and TRBJ2-5 were the favored segments. The researchers studied only peripheral blood, not thyroid tissue. Small numbers of samples may have cut accuracy.

The V segment lost 4 bases and the J segment 7 bases; nucleotides outside the gene matches: 2. The CDR3 extends over 14 amino acids. Per the germline V gene, CDR1 is SGDLS and CDR2 is YYNGEE. This clonotype was found many times. The target antigen is unknown. Time point specified: newly diagnosed GD, antithyroid drugs for less than 3 months. PBMCs provided the RNA from which the TCR library was made. Relying on iRepertoire HTBI primers and Arm-PCR of CDR3 regions, the team built TCR beta libraries. From the multiplex PCR reads, TCRdb called clonotypes with MiXCR, one entry per CDR3 protein. The repertoire holds under 300,000 distinct CDR3 sequences, with 18% as singletons.

Sequenced here: peripheral blood mononuclear cells (PBMCs), sampled at new diagnosis, from a patient treated with antithyroid drugs. The TCR comes from a female donor with Graves disease. The rearrangement joins TRBV9 to TRBJ1-4, with TRBD1 matching 12 bases. The CDR3 loop is CASSPGQGAEKLFF. For the CDR3, the DNA is TGTGCCAGCAGCCCGGGACAGGGGGCTGAAAAACTGTTTTTT.